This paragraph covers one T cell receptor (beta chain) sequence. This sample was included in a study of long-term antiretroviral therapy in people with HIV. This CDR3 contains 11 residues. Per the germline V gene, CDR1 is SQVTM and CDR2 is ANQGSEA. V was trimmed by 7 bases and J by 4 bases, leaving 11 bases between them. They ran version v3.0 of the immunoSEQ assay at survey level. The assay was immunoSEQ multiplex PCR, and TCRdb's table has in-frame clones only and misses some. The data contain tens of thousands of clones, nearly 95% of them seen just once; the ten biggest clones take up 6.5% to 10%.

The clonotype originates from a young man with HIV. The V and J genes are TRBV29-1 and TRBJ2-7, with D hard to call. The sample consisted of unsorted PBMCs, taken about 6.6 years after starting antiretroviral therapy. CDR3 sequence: CSAARPYEQYF. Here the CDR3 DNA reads TGCAGCGCCGCACGCCCTTACGAGCAGTACTTC.